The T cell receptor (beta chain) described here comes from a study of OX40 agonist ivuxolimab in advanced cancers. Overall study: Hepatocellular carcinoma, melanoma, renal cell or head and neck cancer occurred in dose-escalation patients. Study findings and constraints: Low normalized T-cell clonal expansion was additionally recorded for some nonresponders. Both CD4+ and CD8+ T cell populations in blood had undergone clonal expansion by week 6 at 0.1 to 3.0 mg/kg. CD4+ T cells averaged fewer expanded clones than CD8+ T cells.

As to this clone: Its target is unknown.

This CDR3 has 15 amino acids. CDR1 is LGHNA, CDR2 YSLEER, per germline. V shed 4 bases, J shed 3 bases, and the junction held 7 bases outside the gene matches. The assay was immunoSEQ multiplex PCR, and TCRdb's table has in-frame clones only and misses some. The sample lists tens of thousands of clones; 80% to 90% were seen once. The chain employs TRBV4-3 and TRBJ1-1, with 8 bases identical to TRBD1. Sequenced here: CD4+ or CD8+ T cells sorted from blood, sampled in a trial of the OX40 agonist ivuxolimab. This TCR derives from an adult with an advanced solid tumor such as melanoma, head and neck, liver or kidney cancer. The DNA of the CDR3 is TGCGCCAGCAGCCTTTTCAGGGGGCTGGACACTGAAGCTTTCTTT. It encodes CASSLFRGLDTEAFF.